This T cell receptor beta chain was observed in a study of Graves' ophthalmopathy and Graves' hyperthyroidism. Across the study: Samples of peripheral blood were obtained at initial diagnosis, prior to treatment of any kind.

Germline CDR1 and CDR2: MGHRA and YSYEKL. Trimming cost V 2 bases and J 2 bases, with 13 bases left between them. This CDR3 region has 15 residues. From RNA, the CDR3 regions of TCR beta chains were amplified and sequenced. The library came from an HTBI-primed first-round RT-PCR and a second-round multiplex PCR. One entry per CDR3 protein, called by TCRdb with MiXCR from the multiplex PCR reads. The profile shows 680,000 or so distinct CDR3 sequences, over 20% of them singletons. Hyperthyroidism was classified as stable if no ophthalmopathy occurred within 18 months of follow-up. Other autoimmune diseases, uncontrolled infections, pregnancy or lactation ruled patients out of participation.

V usage is TRBV4-1 and J usage is TRBJ2-7, with a possible D match to TRBD1 (6 bases). Material: peripheral blood. The TCR sequence derives from a woman under 30 with stable Graves' hyperthyroidism. Some clones in this sample may be carry-over from other donors' samples. This CDR3 reads CASSQPSQGTYEQYF. The CDR3 nucleotides are TGCGCCAGCAGCCAACCCAGCCAGGGGACCTACGAGCAGTACTTC.